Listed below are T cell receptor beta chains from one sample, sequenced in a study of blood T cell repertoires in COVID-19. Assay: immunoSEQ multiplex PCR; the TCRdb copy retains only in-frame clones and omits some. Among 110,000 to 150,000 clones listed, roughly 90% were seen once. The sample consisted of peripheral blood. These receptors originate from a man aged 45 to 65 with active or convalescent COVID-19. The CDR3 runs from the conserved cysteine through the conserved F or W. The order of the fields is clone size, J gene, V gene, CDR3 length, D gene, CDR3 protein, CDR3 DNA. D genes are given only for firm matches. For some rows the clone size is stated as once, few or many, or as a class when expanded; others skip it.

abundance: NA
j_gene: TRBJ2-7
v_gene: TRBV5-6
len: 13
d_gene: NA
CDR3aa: CASSPRRGGGGDF
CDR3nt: TGTGCCAGCAGCCCCCGCAGGGGAGGGGGTGGGGACTTC

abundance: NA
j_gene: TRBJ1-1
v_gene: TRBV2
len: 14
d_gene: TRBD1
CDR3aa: CASSKQGGSTEAFF
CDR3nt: TGTGCCAGCAGTAAACAGGGGGGGTCCACTGAAGCTTTCTTT

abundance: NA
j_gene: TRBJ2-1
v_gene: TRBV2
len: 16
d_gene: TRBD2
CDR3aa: CASSGDSGSSYNEQFF
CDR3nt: TGTGCCAGCAGTGGGGATAGCGGGAGCTCCTACAATGAGCAGTTCTTC

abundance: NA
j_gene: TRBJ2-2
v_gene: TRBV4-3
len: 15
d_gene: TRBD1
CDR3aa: CASSQGTGWSGELFF
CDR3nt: TGCGCCAGCAGCCAAGGGACAGGGTGGTCCGGGGAGCTGTTTTTT

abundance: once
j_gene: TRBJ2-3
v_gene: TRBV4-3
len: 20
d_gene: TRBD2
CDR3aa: CASSLLGGGGRALGADTQYF
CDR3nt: TGCGCCAGCAGCCTCCTTGGAGGAGGCGGGAGGGCCCTCGGGGCAGATACGCAGTATTTT

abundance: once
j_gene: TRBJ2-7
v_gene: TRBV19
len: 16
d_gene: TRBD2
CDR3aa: CASSIGGLAGLYEQYF
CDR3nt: TGTGCCAGTAGTATCGGTGGACTAGCGGGACTCTACGAGCAGTACTTC

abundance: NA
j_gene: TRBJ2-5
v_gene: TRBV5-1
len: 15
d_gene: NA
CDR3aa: CASSFGKGYQETQYF
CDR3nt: TGCGCCAGCAGCTTTGGTAAGGGGTACCAAGAGACCCAGTACTTC

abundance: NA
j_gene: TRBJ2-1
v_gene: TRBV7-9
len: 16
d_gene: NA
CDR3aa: CASSPSGTHNRVRQFF
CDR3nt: TGTGCCAGCAGCCCATCCGGGACTCACAACCGGGTTAGACAGTTCTTC

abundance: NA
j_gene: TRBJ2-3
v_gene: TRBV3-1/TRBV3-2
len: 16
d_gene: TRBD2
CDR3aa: CASSQVLAGATDTQYF
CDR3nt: TGTGCCAGCAGCCAAGTTCTAGCGGGAGCCACAGATACGCAGTATTTT

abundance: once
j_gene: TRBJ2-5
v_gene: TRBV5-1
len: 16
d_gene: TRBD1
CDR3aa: CASSPGTGGYQETQYF
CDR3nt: TGCGCCAGCAGCCCAGGGACAGGGGGCTACCAAGAGACCCAGTACTTC

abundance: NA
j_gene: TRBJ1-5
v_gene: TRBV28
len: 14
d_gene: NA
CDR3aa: CASSPSTGSQPQHF
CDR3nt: TGTGCCAGCAGTCCCTCCACAGGGTCCCAGCCCCAGCATTTT

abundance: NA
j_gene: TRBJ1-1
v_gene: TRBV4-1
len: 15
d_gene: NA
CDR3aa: CASSRRGTFVAEAFF
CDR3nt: TGCGCCAGCAGCCGAAGGGGAACTTTTGTGGCTGAAGCTTTCTTT

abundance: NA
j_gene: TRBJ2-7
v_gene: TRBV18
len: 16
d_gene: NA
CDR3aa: CASSPSAGGRIYEQYF
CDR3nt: TGTGCCAGCTCACCATCGGCAGGGGGGAGGATCTACGAGCAGTACTTC

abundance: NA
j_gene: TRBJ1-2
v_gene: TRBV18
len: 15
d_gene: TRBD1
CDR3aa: CASSSRQGAPHGYTF
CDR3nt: TGTGCCAGCTCATCCCGACAGGGTGCCCCACATGGCTACACCTTC

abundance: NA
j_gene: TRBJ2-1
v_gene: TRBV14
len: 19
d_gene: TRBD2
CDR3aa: CASSQGGLAGGGTYNEQFF
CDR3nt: TGTGCCAGCAGCCAAGGAGGTCTAGCGGGAGGGGGTACCTACAATGAGCAGTTCTTC

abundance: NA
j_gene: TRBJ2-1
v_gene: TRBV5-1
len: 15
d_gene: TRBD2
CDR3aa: CASSFAGLAINEQFF
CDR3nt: TGCGCCAGCAGCTTCGCCGGACTAGCGATTAATGAGCAGTTCTTC

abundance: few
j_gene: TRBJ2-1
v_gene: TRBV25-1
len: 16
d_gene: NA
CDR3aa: CASSDEGVRGGEEQFF
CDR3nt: TGTGCCAGCAGTGATGAAGGGGTTAGGGGGGGCGAGGAGCAGTTCTTC

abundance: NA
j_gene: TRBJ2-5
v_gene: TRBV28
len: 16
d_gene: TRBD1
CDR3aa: CASGSYRDRGRETQYF
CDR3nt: TGTGCCAGCGGATCCTACCGAGACAGGGGCCGAGAGACCCAGTACTTC

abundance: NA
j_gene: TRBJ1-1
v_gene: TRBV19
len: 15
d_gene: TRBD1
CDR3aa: CASSRGRSGNTEAFF
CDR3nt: TGTGCCAGTAGCAGGGGGCGCTCGGGGAACACTGAAGCTTTCTTT

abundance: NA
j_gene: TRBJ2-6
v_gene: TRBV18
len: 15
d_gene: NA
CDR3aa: CASSDSSSGANVLTF
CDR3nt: TGTGCCAGCTCCGACAGTTCCTCTGGGGCCAACGTCCTGACTTTC

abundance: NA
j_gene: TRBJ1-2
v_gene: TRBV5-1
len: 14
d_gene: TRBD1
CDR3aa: CASSLTGELYGYTF
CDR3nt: TGCGCCAGCAGCTTAACAGGGGAGCTCTATGGCTACACCTTC

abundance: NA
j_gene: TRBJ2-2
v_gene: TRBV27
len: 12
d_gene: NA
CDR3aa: CASSRSPGELFF
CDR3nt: TGTGCCAGCAGTCGGAGTCCCGGGGAGCTGTTTTTT

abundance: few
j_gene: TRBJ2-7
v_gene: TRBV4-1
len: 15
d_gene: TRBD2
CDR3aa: CASKYTSGRMYEQYF
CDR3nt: TGCGCCAGCAAATACACTAGCGGGAGGATGTACGAGCAGTACTTC

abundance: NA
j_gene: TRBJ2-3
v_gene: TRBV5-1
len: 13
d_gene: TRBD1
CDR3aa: CASSSQGADTQYF
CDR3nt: TGCGCCAGCAGCTCGCAGGGGGCAGATACGCAGTATTTT

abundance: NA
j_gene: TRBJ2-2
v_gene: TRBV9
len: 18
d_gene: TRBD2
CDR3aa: CASSAPIGGRANTGELFF
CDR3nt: TGTGCCAGCAGTGCCCCAATTGGCGGGAGGGCGAACACCGGGGAGCTGTTTTTT

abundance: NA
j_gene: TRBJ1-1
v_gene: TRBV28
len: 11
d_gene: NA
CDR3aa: CASSLGPASSF
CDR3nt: TGTGCCAGCAGTTTAGGCCCCGCCTCTTCCTTT

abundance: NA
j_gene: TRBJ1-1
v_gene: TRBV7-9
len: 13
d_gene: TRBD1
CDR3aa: CASSPTGPTEAFF
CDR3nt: TGTGCCAGCAGCCCGACAGGGCCAACTGAAGCTTTCTTT

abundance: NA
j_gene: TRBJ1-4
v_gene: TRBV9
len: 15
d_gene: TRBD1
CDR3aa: CASSVGTRGTEKLFF
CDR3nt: TGTGCCAGCAGCGTAGGAACCAGGGGGACTGAAAAACTGTTTTTT

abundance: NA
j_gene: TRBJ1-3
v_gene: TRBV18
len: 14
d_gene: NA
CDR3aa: CASSPQGPGNTIYF
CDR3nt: TGTGCCAGCTCTCCGCAGGGCCCTGGAAACACCATATATTTT

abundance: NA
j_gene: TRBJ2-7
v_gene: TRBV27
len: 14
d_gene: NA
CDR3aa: CASSFSALAYEQYF
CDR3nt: TGTGCCAGCAGTTTCTCTGCGTTAGCCTACGAGCAGTACTTC

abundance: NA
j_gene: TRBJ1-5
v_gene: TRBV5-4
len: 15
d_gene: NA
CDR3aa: CASSLDRASNQPQHF
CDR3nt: TGTGCCAGCAGCTTGGACAGGGCGAGCAATCAGCCCCAGCATTTT

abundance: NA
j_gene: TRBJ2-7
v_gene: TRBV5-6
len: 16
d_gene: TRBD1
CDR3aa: CASSRGQGLKNYEQYF
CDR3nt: TGTGCCAGCAGTCGAGGACAGGGGTTAAAAAACTACGAGCAGTACTTC

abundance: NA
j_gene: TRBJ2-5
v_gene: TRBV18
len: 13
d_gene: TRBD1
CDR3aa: CASSRDRQETQYF
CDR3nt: TGTGCCAGCTCACGGGACAGGCAAGAGACCCAGTACTTC

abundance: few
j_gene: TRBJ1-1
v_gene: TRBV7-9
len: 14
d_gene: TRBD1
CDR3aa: CASRLDRGNTEAFF
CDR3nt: TGTGCCAGCAGGCTCGACAGGGGGAACACTGAAGCTTTCTTT

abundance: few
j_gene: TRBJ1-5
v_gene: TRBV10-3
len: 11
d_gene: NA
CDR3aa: CAIGSNQPQHF
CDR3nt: TGTGCCATCGGCAGCAATCAGCCCCAGCATTTT

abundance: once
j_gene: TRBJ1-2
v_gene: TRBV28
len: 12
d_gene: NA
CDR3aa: CASSLAGNGYTF
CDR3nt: TGTGCCAGCAGTTTAGCGGGAAATGGCTACACCTTC

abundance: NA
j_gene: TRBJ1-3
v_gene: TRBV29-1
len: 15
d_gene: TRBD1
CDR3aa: CSVEARTGSGNTIYF
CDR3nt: TGCAGCGTTGAAGCCCGGACAGGCTCTGGAAACACCATATATTTT

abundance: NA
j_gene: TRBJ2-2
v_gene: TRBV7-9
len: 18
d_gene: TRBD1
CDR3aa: CASSSPRGGGKNTGELFF
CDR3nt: TGTGCCAGCAGCTCCCCAAGAGGGGGCGGTAAGAACACCGGGGAGCTGTTTTTT

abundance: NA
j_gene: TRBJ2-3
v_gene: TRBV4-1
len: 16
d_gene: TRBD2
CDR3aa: CASSQAVLAGGYTQYF
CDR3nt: TGCGCCAGCAGCCAAGCAGTCCTAGCGGGAGGGTATACGCAGTATTTT

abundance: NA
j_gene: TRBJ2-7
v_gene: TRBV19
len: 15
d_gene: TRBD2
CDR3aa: CASSIVPSGTYEQYF
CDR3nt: TGTGCCAGTAGTATAGTACCTAGCGGAACCTACGAGCAGTACTTC

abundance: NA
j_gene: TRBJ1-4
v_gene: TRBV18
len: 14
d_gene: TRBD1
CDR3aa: CASSPGQGDEKLFF
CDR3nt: TGTGCCAGCTCACCGGGACAGGGCGACGAAAAACTGTTTTTT

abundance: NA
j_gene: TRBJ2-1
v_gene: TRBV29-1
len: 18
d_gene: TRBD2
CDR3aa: CSVLRMGTSGTPNNEQFF
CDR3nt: TGCAGCGTTTTGCGCATGGGGACTAGCGGGACTCCCAACAATGAGCAGTTCTTC

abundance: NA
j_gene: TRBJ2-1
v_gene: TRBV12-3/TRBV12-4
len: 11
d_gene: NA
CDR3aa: CASSLAYKQFF
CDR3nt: TGTGCCAGCAGTTTAGCGTATAAGCAGTTCTTC

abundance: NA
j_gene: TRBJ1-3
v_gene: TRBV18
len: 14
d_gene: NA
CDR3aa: CASSPDSSGNTIYF
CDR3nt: TGTGCCAGCTCACCAGACAGCTCTGGAAACACCATATATTTT

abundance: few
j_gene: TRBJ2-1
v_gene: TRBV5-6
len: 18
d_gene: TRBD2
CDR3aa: CASSRGRLAGGWGNEQFF
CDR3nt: TGTGCCAGCAGCCGGGGCCGCCTAGCGGGAGGATGGGGCAATGAGCAGTTCTTC

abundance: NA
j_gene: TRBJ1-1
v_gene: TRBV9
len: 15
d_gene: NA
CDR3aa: CASSVDGARSTEAFF
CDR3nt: TGTGCCAGCAGCGTAGATGGGGCGCGGAGCACTGAAGCTTTCTTT

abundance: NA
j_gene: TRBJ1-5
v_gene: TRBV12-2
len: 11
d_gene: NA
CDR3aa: CAVNRNQPQHF
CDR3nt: TGTGCAGTCAACAGGAATCAGCCCCAGCATTTT

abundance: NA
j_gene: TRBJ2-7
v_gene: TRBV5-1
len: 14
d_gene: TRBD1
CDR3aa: CASSLWGTGYEQYF
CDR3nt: TGCGCCAGCAGCTTGTGGGGGACAGGGTACGAGCAGTACTTC

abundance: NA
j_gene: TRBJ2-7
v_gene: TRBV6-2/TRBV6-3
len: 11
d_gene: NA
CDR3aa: CASSLTYEQYF
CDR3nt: TGTGCCAGCAGTCTTACCTACGAGCAGTACTTC

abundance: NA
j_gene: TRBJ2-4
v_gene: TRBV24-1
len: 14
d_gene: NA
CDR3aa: CASRLRLAKNIQYF
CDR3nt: TGTGCCAGCCGTTTACGACTAGCCAAAAACATTCAGTACTTC